This TCR beta chain was documented in a study of T cell responses to AZD1222 COVID-19 vaccine. The study's findings and limits: Among those given AZD1222, only five or six were seropositive at baseline. It should be noted that donors were predominantly white British and more often female, and clonal diversity was possibly underestimated. Increased Spike-specific TCR breadth and depth were observed after two AZD1222 doses.

Assay: immunoSEQ multiplex PCR; the TCRdb copy retains only in-frame clones and omits some. This sample yields about 110,000 clones, of which 89% are seen a single time; 3.1% belongs to the top ten. As to this clone: Its antigen is currently unknown.

The germline CDR1 and CDR2 sequences are LNHDA and SQIVND (reference sequence). This CDR3 comprises 18 residues. Trimming cost V 1 base and J 2 bases; bases outside gene matches: 11. The receptor was derived from an adult in good health. Material: peripheral blood, obtained on day 0 of MenACWY control vaccination. The J gene is TRBJ2-3, the V gene TRBV19; 8 bases agree with TRBD2. CDR3 DNA sequence: TGTGCCAGTAGTATAGGGGCCGCGGGGGGCCGGGCCACAGATACGCAGTATTTT. As protein: CASSIGAAGGRATDTQYF.